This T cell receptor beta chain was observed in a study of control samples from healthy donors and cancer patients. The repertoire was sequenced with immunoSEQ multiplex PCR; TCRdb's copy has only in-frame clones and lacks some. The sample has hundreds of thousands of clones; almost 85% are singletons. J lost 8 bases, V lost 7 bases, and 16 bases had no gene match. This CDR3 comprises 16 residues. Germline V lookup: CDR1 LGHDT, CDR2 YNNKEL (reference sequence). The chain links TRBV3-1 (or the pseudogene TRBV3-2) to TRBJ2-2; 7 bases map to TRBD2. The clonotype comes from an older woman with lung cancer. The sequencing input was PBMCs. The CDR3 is CASTPSGGRARGELFF. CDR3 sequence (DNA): TGTGCCAGCACCCCTTCTGGGGGGAGGGCCCGAGGGGAGCTGTTTTTT.